These 21 T cell receptor beta chains originate from one sample sequenced in a study of blood T cell repertoires in COVID-19. Measured with immunoSEQ multiplex PCR; TCRdb has only the in-frame clones, and not every one. Of about 170,000 clones in the sample, about 85% were seen once. Sequencing used peripheral blood. The source is a man aged 55-75 years who had recovered from COVID-19.

J is TRBJ2-7 and V is TRBV10-3, with TRBD2 as a possible D gene (5 bases). Germline CDR1 reads ENHRY; CDR2 reads SYGVKD. The CDR3 has 11 amino acids. V was clipped by 10 bases and J by 2 bases, with 9 bases between them. The CDR3 region has the DNA TGTGCCACCGTCGGGACCTACGAGCAGTACTTC. Protein: CATVGTYEQYF.

This chain joins TRBV5-1 and TRBJ1-4; no firm D call. The CDR3 covers 13 residues. CDR1 is SGHRS and CDR2 is YFSETQ in the germline V gene. V was cut by 4 bases and J by 5 bases, with 9 bases left in between. The CDR3 protein is CASSAVENEKLFF. The CDR3 nucleotides are TGCGCCAGCAGCGCCGTGGAGAATGAAAAACTGTTTTTT.

This chain links TRBV19 with TRBJ1-5, with no clear D. This CDR3 contains 15 residues. Germline V gene lookup returns CDR1 LNHDA and CDR2 SQIVND (reference sequence). V lost 3 bases to trimming and J lost 4 bases, with 13 bases between them. The chain's CDR3 is CASSIPRGSNQPQHF. The CDR3 coding sequence is TGTGCCAGTAGTATCCCCCGAGGCAGTAATCAGCCCCAGCATTTT.

This rearrangement joins TRBV11-1 to TRBJ2-3; D is undetermined. Trimming removed 3 bases at V and 6 bases at J, with 7 bases between. Germline V gives CDR1 SGHAT, CDR2 FQDESV (reference sequence). CDR3 length: 12 amino acids. The CDR3 protein is CASSFHGDTQYF. The DNA of the CDR3 is TGTGCCAGCAGCTTCCACGGGGATACGCAGTATTTT. Together with reference TRBV11-1 and TRBJ2-3, the CDR3 gives the full variable domain: EAEVAQSPRYKITEKSQAVAFWCDPISGHATLYWYRQILGQGPELLVQFQDESVVDDSQLPKDRFSAERLKGVDSTLKIQPAELGDSAMYLCASSFHGDTQYFGPGTRLTVL.

The rearrangement joins TRBV6-5 to TRBJ2-3; D not certain. V lost 2 bases and J 5 bases, leaving 8 bases between the germline ends. Germline CDR1 and CDR2: MNHEY and SVGAGI. CDR3 length equals 13 residues. This CDR3 reads CASSYVSEDTQYF. CDR3 bases: TGTGCCAGCAGTTACGTGAGCGAAGATACGCAGTATTTT.

The rearrangement links TRBV7-6 to TRBJ2-2; D not resolved. The CDR3 sequence is 14 residues long. Germline-derived CDR1 and CDR2 are SGHVS and FNYEAQ. Trimming took off 5 bases at V and 0 bases at J, with 7 bases between the two ends. The CDR3 spells CASSQTTNTGELFF. DNA of the CDR3: TGTGCCAGCAGCCAAACAACGAACACCGGGGAGCTGTTTTTT.

The V and J genes are TRBV5-1 and TRBJ2-1; the D gene is possibly TRBD2 (6 bases). Trimming pared 2 bases from V and 6 bases from J, leaving 6 bases between. CDR1 is SGHRS and CDR2 is YFSETQ in the germline V gene. This CDR3 comprises 12 residues. The CDR3 sequence: CASSFGGNEQFF. The CDR3 coding sequence is TGCGCCAGCAGCTTCGGGGGCAATGAGCAGTTCTTC.

The rearrangement joins TRBV4-3 to TRBJ1-2; the match to TRBD1 covers 11 bases. The germline V gene has CDR1 LGHNA and CDR2 YSLEER. V was pared by 0 bases and J by 4 bases, with 10 bases of the junction left unmatched. The CDR3 loop spans 18 amino acids. CDR3 sequence (DNA): TGCGCCAGCAGCCAAGATGGCGGGACAGGGGGAGTCAGCTATGGCTACACCTTC. This encodes CASSQDGGTGGVSYGYTF.

In this sample, this clone turned up a few times. V gene TRBV7-2 combines with J gene TRBJ1-6; no reliable D call. Germline loops: CDR1 SGHTA, CDR2 FQGNSA. The V end lost 2 bases, the J end lost 7 bases, and 3 bases lay between the germline ends. The CDR3 is 12 residues long. The CDR3 sequence: CASSLQNSPLHF. CDR3 sequence (DNA): TGTGCCAGCAGCTTACAGAATTCACCCCTCCACTTT.

The V gene is TRBV30, the J gene TRBJ2-7; 9 nucleotides agree with TRBD1. Germline V lookup: CDR1 GTSNPN, CDR2 SVGIG (reference sequence). This CDR3 contains 14 residues. V lost 0 bases and J lost 5; bases outside the gene matches: 5. In nucleotides, the CDR3 is TGTGCCTGGAGTGTACTAGGACAGGGGAACGAGCAGTACTTC. Encoded protein: CAWSVLGQGNEQYF.

For this clone: This specimen includes other DNA sequences encoding the same CDR3. CDR3 amino acids: CASSPGTVYGYTF. CDR3 bases: TGTGCCAGCAGCCCCGGGACAGTATATGGCTACACCTTC. The J gene is TRBJ1-2, the V gene TRBV9, with 7 bases lining up with TRBD1. Per the germline V gene, CDR1 is SGDLS and CDR2 is YYNGEE. The CDR3 spans 13 residues. The junction had 5 bases not matched to a gene; V was cut back by 4 bases and J by 5 bases.

For this clone: The sample holds other DNA sequences that translate to the same CDR3. The chain is built from TRBV5-1 and TRBJ2-7; 11 bases line up with TRBD2. The CDR3 runs to 15 residues. Looked up from germline, CDR1 is SGHRS and CDR2 is YFSETQ. J gave up 7 bases and V 0 bases, and 6 bases lay outside the gene matches. For the CDR3, the DNA is TGCGCCAGCAGCTTGGTAGCGGGGGGGCCGTATGAGCAGTACTTC. It translates to CASSLVAGGPYEQYF.

The rearrangement joins TRBV4-3 to TRBJ2-7, with D maybe TRBD1 (5 bases). The CDR3 is made up of 17 amino acids. V was trimmed by 0 bases and J by 7 bases, leaving 22 bases between them. The germline gives CDR1 LGHNA, CDR2 YSLEER. This chain's CDR3 is CASSQDKGQYRVGEQYF. In DNA, the CDR3 is TGCGCCAGCAGCCAAGATAAGGGGCAATACCGAGTGGGAGAGCAGTACTTC.

The rearrangement uses TRBV29-1 and TRBJ1-5; no firm D call. CDR1 SQVTM and CDR2 ANQGSEA come from the germline V gene. The CDR3 runs to 14 residues. Deletions cut 6 bases from V and 1 base from J, with 13 bases between. The CDR3 sequence: CSVPGGGSNQPQHF. The DNA for the CDR3 is TGCAGCGTCCCTGGAGGTGGGAGCAATCAGCCCCAGCATTTT.

This chain connects TRBV28 to TRBJ1-1; TRBD1 matches at 7 bases. This CDR3 contains 13 residues. Germline loops: CDR1 MDHEN, CDR2 SYDVKM. Trimming removed 6 bases from V and 5 bases from J; junction bases left unmatched: 6. As DNA, the CDR3 is TGTGCCAGCAGCTATACAGGGGTGACTGAAGCTTTCTTT. Translated, it gives CASSYTGVTEAFF.

The chain recombines TRBV13 with TRBJ1-4; 8 bases are a match to TRBD1. V gave up 5 bases and J gave up 4 bases; unmatched junction bases: 6. CDR3 length equals 15 residues. From germline, CDR1 is PRHDT and CDR2 FYEKMQ (reference sequence). The CDR3 region has the DNA TGTGCCAGCAGCCCCGGACAGGGTCTTAATGAAAAACTGTTTTTT. This encodes CASSPGQGLNEKLFF. Supplemented by reference TRBV13 and TRBJ1-4, the full variable domain reads AAGVIQSPRHLIKEKRETATLKCYPIPRHDTVYWYQQGPGQDPQFLISFYEKMQSDKGSIPDRFSAQQFSDYHSELNMSSLELGDSALYFCASSPGQGLNEKLFFGSGTQLSVL.

The chain recombines TRBV3-1 (or the pseudogene TRBV3-2) with TRBJ1-5; D uncertain. V lost 1 base, J lost 7 bases, and 14 bases lay in between. The CDR3 sequence is 15 residues long. Germline-derived CDR1 and CDR2 are LGHDT and YNNKEL (reference sequence). CDR3 DNA: TGTGCCAGCAGCCAAGCCTCCGGGTTTGAACAGCCCCAGCATTTT. Translating gives CASSQASGFEQPQHF.

The V call is TRBV18, the J call TRBJ2-5; the match to TRBD1 covers 7 bases. V was pared by 5 bases and J by 4 bases, with 4 bases of the junction left unmatched. This CDR3 is 13 amino acids long. Germline lookup yields CDR1 KGHSH and CDR2 LQKENI. CDR3 nucleotide sequence: TGTGCCAGCTCAAGGGACAGCGGAGAGACCCAGTACTTC. This codes for CASSRDSGETQYF.

The genes are TRBV6-8 and TRBJ2-3, with 7 bases lining up with TRBD1. This CDR3 has 18 amino acids. Germline CDR1 reads MNHGY; CDR2 reads SAAAGT. The V segment lost 3 bases and the J segment 0 bases; nucleotides outside the gene matches: 12. Here the CDR3 reads CASSYLTRGSPSTDTQYF. The CDR3 nucleotides are TGTGCCAGCAGTTATCTAACCAGGGGGTCCCCTAGCACAGATACGCAGTATTTT.

V is TRBV29-1 and J is TRBJ1-5; 8 bases agree with TRBD1. This CDR3 is 13 amino acids long. Trimming at V came to 6 bases and at J to 6 bases, leaving 7 bases not matched to a gene. In germline, CDR1 is SQVTM, CDR2 ANQGSEA. CDR3 residues: CSVLRGLGQPQHF. The CDR3 region has the DNA TGCAGCGTCCTCAGGGGGCTAGGTCAGCCCCAGCATTTT.

This clone was detected once. V usage is TRBV13 and J usage is TRBJ1-2; 7 nucleotides match TRBD1. CDR1 PRHDT and CDR2 FYEKMQ come from the germline V gene (reference sequence). Losses at the gene ends were 2 bases for V and 6 bases for J; bases not matched to a gene: 9. There are 15 residues in the CDR3. The CDR3 loop is CASSLRQTGMNGYTF. The DNA of the CDR3 is TGTGCCAGCAGCTTAAGACAGACAGGGATGAATGGCTACACCTTC.